A single sample gave rise to the 27 T cell receptor beta chains below, sequenced in a study of cytomegalovirus exposure and HLA in healthy donors. The PCR used 60 Vbeta and 13 Jbeta primers. The assay was immunoSEQ multiplex PCR, and TCRdb's table has in-frame clones only and misses some. The sample holds 270,000 or so clones, approximately 91% seen once. Sequenced input: PBMCs. These receptors were collected from a girl aged 2-15 years in good health and CMV-seronegative.

The genes are TRBV20-1 and TRBJ2-7; 7 bases match TRBD1. Trimming at V came to 3 bases and at J to 6 bases, leaving 2 bases not matched to a gene. Germline V CDR1 and CDR2: DFQATT, SNEGSKA (reference sequence). The CDR3 contains 11 residues. CDR3: CSARTGSEQYF. The CDR3 DNA reads as TGCAGTGCTAGGACAGGGAGCGAGCAGTACTTC.

The chain carries TRBV28 and TRBJ2-7; TRBD2 matches at 8 bases. The CDR3 consists of 18 residues. CDR1 and CDR2 (germline): MDHEN, SYDVKM. V shed 5 bases and J 0 bases; nucleotides not matched to a gene: 15. The CDR3 loop reads CASSLPRRERGTSYEQYF. CDR3 coding DNA: TGTGCCAGCAGTCTCCCTAGAAGAGAGCGGGGGACCTCCTACGAGCAGTACTTC.

The genes are TRBV2 and TRBJ1-2; TRBD1 agrees at 7 bases. This CDR3 has 14 amino acids. Germline loops: CDR1 SNHLY, CDR2 FYNNEI. After removal of 11 bases from V and 3 bases from J, the junction contained 12 bases not matched to a gene. The CDR3 here is CAGLTGDPYYGYTF. DNA for the CDR3: TGTGCCGGACTAACAGGGGACCCATACTATGGCTACACCTTC.

V usage is TRBV6-5 and J usage is TRBJ1-2; D is undetermined. CDR3 length equals 13 residues. CDR1 and CDR2 (germline): MNHEY, SVGAGI. V gave up 2 bases and J gave up 3 bases, with 7 bases separating them. CDR3 sequence reads: CASSYKAYYGYTF. The DNA for the CDR3 is TGTGCCAGCAGTTACAAAGCGTACTATGGCTACACCTTC.

The chain links TRBV7-9 to TRBJ2-1; D is perhaps TRBD2 (6 bases). This CDR3 is 14 amino acids long. Germline assignment: CDR1 SEHNR and CDR2 FQNEAQ (reference sequence). Trimming removed 1 base from V and 6 bases from J, with 10 bases in between. The CDR3 spells CASSLVTSRNEQFF. DNA for the CDR3: TGTGCCAGCAGCTTAGTTACTAGCCGCAATGAGCAGTTCTTC.

The chain couples TRBV10-2 to TRBJ2-7; 8 positions agree with TRBD1. The CDR3 has 12 residues. Per the germline V gene, CDR1 is WSHSY and CDR2 is SAAADI. The junction had 5 bases not matched to a gene; V was cut back by 7 bases and J by 6 bases. CDR3 in amino acids: CASTDRAFEQYF. The CDR3 region has the DNA TGCGCCAGCACGGACAGGGCTTTCGAGCAGTACTTC.

This clone is a singleton in its sample. This rearrangement joins TRBV2 to TRBJ2-5; D gene uncertain. Germline-derived CDR1 and CDR2 are SNHLY and FYNNEI. The V end lost 8 bases, the J end lost 4 bases, and 8 bases lay between the germline ends. This CDR3 spans 11 amino acids. The CDR3 DNA reads as TGTGCCAGCTCGGTTCTAGAGACCCAGTACTTC. Protein product: CASSVLETQYF.

The V gene is TRBV11-1, the J gene TRBJ2-7; 14 bases are shared with TRBD2. The CDR3 consists of 15 residues. Germline CDR1 is SGHAT and CDR2 is FQDESV (reference sequence). With 5 bases clipped from V and 4 bases from J, the junction kept 4 bases outside the gene matches. The chain's CDR3 is CASSPRTSGRYEQYF. DNA of the CDR3: TGTGCCAGCAGCCCGAGGACTAGCGGGAGGTACGAGCAGTACTTC.

The chain couples TRBV30 to TRBJ2-3, with 13 bases matching TRBD2. The CDR3 has 17 amino acids. Looked up from germline, CDR1 is GTSNPN and CDR2 is SVGIG (reference sequence). V lost 7 bases and J lost 2; bases outside the gene matches: 12. This CDR3 is CALRGQTSGGNTDTQYF. The CDR3, as DNA: TGTGCCTTACGGGGCCAGACTAGCGGGGGGAACACAGATACGCAGTATTTT. Drawing the rest from reference TRBV30 and TRBJ2-3, the complete variable domain is SQTIHQWPATLVQPVGSPLSLECTVEGTSNPNLYWYRQAAGRGLQLLFYSVGIGQISSEVPQNLSASRPQDRQFILSSKKLLLSDSGFYLCALRGQTSGGNTDTQYFGPGTRLTVL.

This clone was seen once. The chain combines TRBV5-1 with TRBJ1-1; TRBD1 is a possible D gene (5 bases). Germline values: CDR1 SGHRS, CDR2 YFSETQ. The CDR3 contains 14 residues. V dropped 3 bases and J dropped 2 bases, with 11 bases sitting between them. CDR3 sequence reads: CASSSGGYNTEAFF. CDR3 nucleotides: TGCGCCAGCAGCTCGGGGGGTTACAACACTGAAGCTTTCTTT.

A remark on this clone: Different DNA sequences within this sample yield the same CDR3. The chain combines TRBV27 with TRBJ1-5, with D hard to call. V was pared by 6 bases and J by 0 bases, with 6 bases between. CDR3 length: 13 amino acids. Germline V CDR1 and CDR2: MNHEY, SMNVEV (reference sequence). The DNA of the CDR3 is TGTGCCAGCAGGGGCCATAGCAATCAGCCCCAGCATTTT. Protein product: CASRGHSNQPQHF.

This clone was seen a few times. The chain links TRBV28 to TRBJ2-7; 8 bases map to TRBD1. The germline CDR1 and CDR2 sequences are MDHEN and SYDVKM. Losses at the gene ends were 6 bases for V and 4 bases for J; bases not matched to a gene: 8. This CDR3 has 14 residues. The CDR3 nucleotides read TGTGCCAGCAGCAAGACAGGGGCTTGGTACGAGCAGTACTTC. Translated, it gives CASSKTGAWYEQYF.

V is TRBV6-1 and J is TRBJ2-3; tentatively, D is TRBD2 (6 bases). Trimming took 7 bases from V and 4 from J, leaving 15 bases between them. The CDR3 is 14 amino acids. In germline, CDR1 is MNHNS, CDR2 SASEGT. The CDR3 DNA follows: TGTGCCAGCAATGAGCAGGGAGGTCCAGATACGCAGTATTTT. Amino acids: CASNEQGGPDTQYF.

The chain combines TRBV6-5 with TRBJ1-4, with 8 nucleotides matching TRBD1. In germline, CDR1 is MNHEY, CDR2 SVGAGI. The V gene end was trimmed by 8 bases and the J gene end by 3 bases; junction bases not matched to a gene: 2. CDR3 length equals 13 residues. The DNA of the CDR3 is TGTGCCAGCGCGACAGGGGCTAATGAAAAACTGTTTTTT. Its protein product is CASATGANEKLFF.

This chain uses TRBV30 with TRBJ2-1; 12 bases agree with TRBD1. CDR3 length: 15 amino acids. Germline V CDR1 and CDR2: GTSNPN, SVGIG (reference sequence). Trimming at V came to 3 bases and at J to 2 bases, leaving 2 bases not matched to a gene. CDR3 in amino acids: CAWRGQGAPYNEQFF. Written as DNA, the CDR3 is TGTGCCTGGAGGGGACAGGGGGCCCCCTACAATGAGCAGTTCTTC.

The chain carries TRBV5-8 and TRBJ1-3; 7 bases fit TRBD1. Germline CDR1 reads SGHTS; CDR2 reads YDEGEE. The CDR3 contains 15 residues. J was trimmed by 1 base and V by 1 base; bases with no gene match: 2. CDR3 bases: TGTGCCAGCAGCTTGCAGGGGGGTTCTGGAAACACCATATATTTT. Amino acids: CASSLQGGSGNTIYF. Variable domain in full (rest from reference TRBV5-8 and TRBJ1-3): EAGVTQSPTHLIKTRGQQATLRCSPISGHTSVYWYQQALGLGLQFLLWYDEGEERNRGNFPPRFSGRQFPNYSSELNVNALELEDSALYLCASSLQGGSGNTIYFGEGSWLTVV.

The chain uses TRBV5-1 and TRBJ2-7, with D tentatively TRBD2 (7 bases). CDR1 SGHRS and CDR2 YFSETQ come from the germline V gene. The CDR3 has 15 amino acids. With 7 bases removed from V and 2 bases from J, the gap between germline ends came to 19 bases. The CDR3: CASVLGGGGPYEQYF. The CDR3, as DNA: TGCGCCAGCGTCTTGGGGGGCGGGGGCCCCTACGAGCAGTACTTC.

The chain recombines TRBV13 with TRBJ1-6; D call uncertain. V was clipped by 5 bases and J by 9 bases, with 8 bases between them. From germline, CDR1 is PRHDT and CDR2 FYEKMQ (reference sequence). The CDR3 has 12 residues. CDR3 sequence reads: CASSRTGSPLHF. CDR3 DNA: TGTGCCAGCAGCCGAACGGGTTCACCCCTCCACTTT.

The chain is built from TRBV19 and TRBJ1-2, with TRBD1 matching 7 bases. The germline V gene encodes CDR1 LNHDA and CDR2 SQIVND (reference sequence). Losses at the gene ends were 6 bases for V and 8 bases for J; bases not matched to a gene: 12. CDR3 length: 14 amino acids. CDR3 DNA sequence: TGTGCCAGTAGGCAAGGACAGGCGCCGGGGGGCTACACCTTC. It specifies CASRQGQAPGGYTF.

V and J are TRBV28 and TRBJ2-1; 8 nucleotides agree with TRBD1. V trimming: 5 bases; J trimming: 9 bases; junction bases outside the gene matches: 9. This CDR3 is 14 amino acids long. The V gene's germline CDR1 is MDHEN and CDR2 SYDVKM. CDR3 loop: CASSPAGGASEQFF. The CDR3 region has the DNA TGTGCCAGCAGTCCCGCAGGGGGCGCAAGTGAGCAGTTCTTC.

The chain is built from TRBV15 and TRBJ2-5, with 8 bases lining up with TRBD2. Germline V gene sequence: CDR1 LNHNV, CDR2 YYDKDF (reference sequence). With 5 bases clipped from V and 2 bases from J, the junction kept 7 bases outside the gene matches. The CDR3 extends over 15 amino acids. In nucleotides, the CDR3 is TGTGCCACCAGCCAACTGGCGGGGGGACAAGAGACCCAGTACTTC. This sequence encodes CATSQLAGGQETQYF. The full variable domain, its missing parts supplied by reference TRBV15 and TRBJ2-5, is DAMVIQNPRYQVTQFGKPVTLSCSQTLNHNVMYWYQQKSSQAPKLLFHYYDKDFNNEADTPDNFQSRRPNTSFCFLDIRSPGLGDTAMYLCATSQLAGGQETQYFGPGTRLLVL.

The gene calls are TRBV6-1 and TRBJ1-2, with 8 bases identical to TRBD1. CDR1 and CDR2 from the germline V gene are MNHNS and SASEGT. The CDR3 runs 10 residues. Losses at the gene ends were 11 bases for V and 4 bases for J; bases not matched to a gene: 0. The CDR3 DNA is TGTGCCGGACAGGGCTATGGCTACACCTTC. Its protein is CAGQGYGYTF.

The V call is TRBV7-9, the J call TRBJ2-3, with TRBD2 as a possible D gene (6 bases). Germline V lookup: CDR1 SEHNR, CDR2 FQNEAQ (reference sequence). The CDR3 consists of 15 residues. The V end was cut by 4 bases, the J end by 3 bases, with 14 bases between. The CDR3 DNA is TGTGCCAGCAGCTCTCGCGGGACCCCGACAGATACGCAGTATTTT. Translating gives CASSSRGTPTDTQYF.

In DNA, the CDR3 is TGTGCCAGCAGCCCCCGGGACAGGGCCACTGAAGCTTTCTTT. Protein sequence: CASSPRDRATEAFF. The chain recombines TRBV7-9 with TRBJ1-1; 9 bases agree with TRBD1. The V gene end was trimmed by 5 bases and the J gene end by 4 bases; junction bases not matched to a gene: 5. In germline, CDR1 is SEHNR, CDR2 FQNEAQ (reference sequence). The CDR3 sequence is 14 residues long. Variable domain in full (rest from reference TRBV7-9 and TRBJ1-1): DTGVSQNPRHKITKRGQNVTFRCDPISEHNRLYWYRQTLGQGPEFLTYFQNEAQLEKSRLLSDRFSAERPKGSFSTLEIQRTEQGDSAMYLCASSPRDRATEAFFGQGTRLTVV.

The gene calls are TRBV10-2 and TRBJ1-5; a possible D gene is TRBD1 (5 bases). The CDR3 is 17 residues long. V lost 2 bases and J 0 bases, leaving 14 bases between the germline ends. Germline loops: CDR1 WSHSY, CDR2 SAAADI. The chain's CDR3 is CASSEIPGGASNQPQHF. DNA for the CDR3: TGCGCCAGCAGTGAGATTCCCGGGGGTGCTAGCAATCAGCCCCAGCATTTT.

This rearrangement joins TRBV5-1 to TRBJ2-2; 10 bases agree with TRBD1. There are 15 residues in the CDR3. Germline CDR1 SGHRS, CDR2 YFSETQ. After removal of 4 bases from V and 4 bases from J, the junction contained 4 bases not matched to a gene. CDR3 in DNA: TGCGCCAGCAGCCGGGACAGGGGATCCACCGGGGAGCTGTTTTTT. Translation: CASSRDRGSTGELFF. Full variable domain (missing parts from reference TRBV5-1 and TRBJ2-2): KAGVTQTPRYLIKTRGQQVTLSCSPISGHRSVSWYQQTPGQGLQFLFEYFSETQRNKGNFPGRFSGRQFSNSRSEMNVSTLELGDSALYLCASSRDRGSTGELFFGEGSRLTVL.

The CDR3 DNA reads TGTGCCAGCAGCAACCGGGACAGGGGCTCCTACGAGCAGTACTTC. This translates into CASSNRDRGSYEQYF. This rearrangement joins TRBV5-4 to TRBJ2-7, with 10 bases fitting TRBD1. J lost 0 bases, V lost 4 bases, and 4 bases had no gene match. Germline CDR1 is SGHNT and CDR2 is YYREEE (reference sequence). The CDR3 is 15 amino acids.